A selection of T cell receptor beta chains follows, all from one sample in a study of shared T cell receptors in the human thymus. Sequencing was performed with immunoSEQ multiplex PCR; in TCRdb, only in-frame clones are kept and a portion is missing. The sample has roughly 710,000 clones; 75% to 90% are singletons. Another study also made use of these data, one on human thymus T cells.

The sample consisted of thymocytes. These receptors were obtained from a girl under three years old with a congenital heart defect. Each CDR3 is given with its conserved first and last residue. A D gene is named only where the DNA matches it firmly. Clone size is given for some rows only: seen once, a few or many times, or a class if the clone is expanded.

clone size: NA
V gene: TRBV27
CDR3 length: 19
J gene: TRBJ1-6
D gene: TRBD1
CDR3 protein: CASKELGQGDLYPNSPLHF
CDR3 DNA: TGTGCCAGCAAGGAGCTGGGACAGGGGGACCTTTACCCCAATTCACCCCTCCACTTT

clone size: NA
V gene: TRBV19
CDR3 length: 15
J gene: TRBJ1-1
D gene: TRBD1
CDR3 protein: CASSKTGGVNTEAFF
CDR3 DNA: TGTGCCAGTAGCAAAACAGGGGGCGTAAACACTGAAGCTTTCTTT

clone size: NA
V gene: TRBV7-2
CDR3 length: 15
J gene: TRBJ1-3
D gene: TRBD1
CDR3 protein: CASSLGQGAGNTIYF
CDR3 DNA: TGTGCCAGCAGCTTAGGACAGGGGGCTGGAAACACCATATATTTT

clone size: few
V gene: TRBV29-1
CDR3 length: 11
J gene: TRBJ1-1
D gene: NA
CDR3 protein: CSPTIGHEAFF
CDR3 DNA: TGCAGCCCTACGATAGGACATGAAGCTTTCTTT

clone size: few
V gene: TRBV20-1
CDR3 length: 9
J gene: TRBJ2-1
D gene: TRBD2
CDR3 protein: CSAGGERFF
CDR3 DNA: TGCAGTGCCGGGGGGGAACGGTTCTTC

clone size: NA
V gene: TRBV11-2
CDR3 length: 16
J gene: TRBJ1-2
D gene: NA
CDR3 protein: CASSPSKGAKGYGYTF
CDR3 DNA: TGTGCCAGCAGCCCAAGCAAAGGGGCTAAGGGATATGGCTACACCTTC

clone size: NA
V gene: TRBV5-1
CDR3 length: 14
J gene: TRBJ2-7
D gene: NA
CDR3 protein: CASSLRTPSGEQYF
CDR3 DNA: TGCGCCAGCAGCCTGCGGACCCCGTCGGGAGAGCAGTACTTC

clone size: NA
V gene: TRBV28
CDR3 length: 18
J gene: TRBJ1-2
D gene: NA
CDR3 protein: CASSLGTTFFPDNYGYTF
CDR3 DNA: TGTGCCAGCAGTTTGGGGACAACATTTTTCCCTGATAACTATGGCTACACCTTC

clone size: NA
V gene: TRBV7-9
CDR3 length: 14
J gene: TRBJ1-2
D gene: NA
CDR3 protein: CASSHRVTAYGYTF
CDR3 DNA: TGTGCCAGCAGCCACCGAGTGACAGCCTATGGCTACACCTTC

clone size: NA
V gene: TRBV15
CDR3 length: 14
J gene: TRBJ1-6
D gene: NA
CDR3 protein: CATTTGPLNSPLHF
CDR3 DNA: TGTGCCACCACCACAGGCCCCCTTAATTCACCCCTCCACTTT

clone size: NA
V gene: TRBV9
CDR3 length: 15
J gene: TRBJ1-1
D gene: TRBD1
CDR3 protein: CASSGQGASGTEAFF
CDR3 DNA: TGTGCCAGCAGCGGACAGGGGGCAAGCGGCACTGAAGCTTTCTTT

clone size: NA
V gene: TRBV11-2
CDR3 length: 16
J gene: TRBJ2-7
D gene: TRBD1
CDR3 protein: CASSLSPGQGMNEQYF
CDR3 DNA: TGTGCCAGCAGCTTATCCCCGGGACAGGGGATGAACGAGCAGTACTTC

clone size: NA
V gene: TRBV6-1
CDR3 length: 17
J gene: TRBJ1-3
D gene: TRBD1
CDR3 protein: CASSEALRDRVRNTIYF
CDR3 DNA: TGTGCCAGCAGTGAAGCCCTCCGGGACAGGGTACGAAACACCATATATTTT

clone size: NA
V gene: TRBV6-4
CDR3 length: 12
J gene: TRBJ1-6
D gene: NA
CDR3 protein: CASREPNSPLHF
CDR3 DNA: TGTGCCAGCAGAGAGCCTAATTCACCCCTCCACTTT

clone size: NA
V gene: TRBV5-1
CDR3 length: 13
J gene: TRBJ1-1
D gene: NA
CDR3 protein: CASSPLRGTEAFF
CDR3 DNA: TGCGCCAGCAGCCCCCTTCGGGGAACTGAAGCTTTCTTT

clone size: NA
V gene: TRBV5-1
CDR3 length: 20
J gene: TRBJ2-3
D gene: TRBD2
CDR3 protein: CASRLRGGLAGVASTDTQYF
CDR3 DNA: TGCGCCAGCAGGTTGAGGGGGGGACTAGCGGGGGTCGCTAGCACAGATACGCAGTATTTT

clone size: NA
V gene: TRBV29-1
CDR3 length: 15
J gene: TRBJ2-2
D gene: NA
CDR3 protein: CSVAPGAGDTGELFF
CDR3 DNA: TGCAGCGTTGCGCCAGGGGCTGGGGACACCGGGGAGCTGTTTTTT

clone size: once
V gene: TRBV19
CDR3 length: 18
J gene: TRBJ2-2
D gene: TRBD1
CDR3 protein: CASSRLIRTGGNTGELFF
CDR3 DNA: TGTGCCAGTAGTCGCCTCATTCGAACAGGGGGAAACACCGGGGAGCTGTTTTTT

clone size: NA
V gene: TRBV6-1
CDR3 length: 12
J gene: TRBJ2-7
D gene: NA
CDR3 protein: CASSGHRDEQYF
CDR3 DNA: TGTGCCAGCAGTGGACACAGGGACGAGCAGTACTTC

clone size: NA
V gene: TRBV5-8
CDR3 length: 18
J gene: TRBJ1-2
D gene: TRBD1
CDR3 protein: CASIRGARTGSSRNGYTF
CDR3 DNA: TGTGCCAGCATCAGGGGGGCCCGGACAGGGTCATCTAGAAATGGCTACACCTTC

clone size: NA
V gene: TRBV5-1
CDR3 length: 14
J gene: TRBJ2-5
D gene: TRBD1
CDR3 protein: CASSATGQGETQYF
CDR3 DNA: TGCGCCAGCAGCGCCACAGGACAGGGAGAGACCCAGTACTTC

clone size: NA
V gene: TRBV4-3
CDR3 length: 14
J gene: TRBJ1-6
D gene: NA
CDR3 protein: CASSQGRADSPLHF
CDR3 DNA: TGCGCCAGCAGCCAAGGTCGAGCGGATTCACCCCTCCACTTT

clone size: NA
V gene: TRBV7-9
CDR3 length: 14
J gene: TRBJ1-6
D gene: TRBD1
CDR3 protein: CASSWGDSHSPLHF
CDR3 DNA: TGTGCCAGCAGCTGGGGGGACAGCCATTCACCCCTCCACTTT

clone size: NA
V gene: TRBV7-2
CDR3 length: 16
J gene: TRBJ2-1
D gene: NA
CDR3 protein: CASSRRVNYYYNEQFF
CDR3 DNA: TGTGCCAGCAGCCGCAGGGTAAACTACTACTACAATGAGCAGTTCTTC

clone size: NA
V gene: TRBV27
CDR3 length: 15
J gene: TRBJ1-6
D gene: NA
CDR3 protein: CASSLLSTTRSPLHF
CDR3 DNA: TGTGCCAGCAGTTTACTTTCCACCACCAGGTCACCCCTCCACTTT

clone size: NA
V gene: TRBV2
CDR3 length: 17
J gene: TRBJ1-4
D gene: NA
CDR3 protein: CASSSWRKDRTNEKLFF
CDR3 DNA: TGTGCCAGCAGTTCTTGGCGTAAGGACAGAACTAATGAAAAACTGTTTTTT

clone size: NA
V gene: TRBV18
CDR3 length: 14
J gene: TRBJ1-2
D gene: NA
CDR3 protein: CASSLSTPYYGYTF
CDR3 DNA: TGTGCCAGCTCACTGTCGACTCCGTACTATGGCTACACCTTC

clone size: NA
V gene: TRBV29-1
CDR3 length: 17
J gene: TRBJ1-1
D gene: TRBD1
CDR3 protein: CSVSRDSFNFSNTEAFF
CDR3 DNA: TGCAGCGTTTCCCGGGACAGCTTTAATTTTTCGAACACTGAAGCTTTCTTT

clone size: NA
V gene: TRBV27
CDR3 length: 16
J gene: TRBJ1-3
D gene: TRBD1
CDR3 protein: CASSPQTGGSGNTIYF
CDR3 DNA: TGTGCCAGCAGTCCCCAGACAGGGGGCTCTGGAAACACCATATATTTT

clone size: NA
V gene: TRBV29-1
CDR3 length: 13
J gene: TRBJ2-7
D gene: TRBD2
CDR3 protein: CSVASGVSYEQYF
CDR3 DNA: TGCAGCGTTGCCAGCGGGGTTTCCTACGAGCAGTACTTC

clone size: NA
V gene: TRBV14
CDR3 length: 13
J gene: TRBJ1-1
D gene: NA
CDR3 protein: CASSRGQNTEAFF
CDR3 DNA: TGTGCCAGCAGCCGCGGCCAGAACACTGAAGCTTTCTTT

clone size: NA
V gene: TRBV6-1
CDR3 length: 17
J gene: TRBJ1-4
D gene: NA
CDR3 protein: CASSEGGRGKANEKLFF
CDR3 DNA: TGTGCCAGCAGTGAAGGTGGCCGGGGGAAGGCTAATGAAAAACTGTTTTTT